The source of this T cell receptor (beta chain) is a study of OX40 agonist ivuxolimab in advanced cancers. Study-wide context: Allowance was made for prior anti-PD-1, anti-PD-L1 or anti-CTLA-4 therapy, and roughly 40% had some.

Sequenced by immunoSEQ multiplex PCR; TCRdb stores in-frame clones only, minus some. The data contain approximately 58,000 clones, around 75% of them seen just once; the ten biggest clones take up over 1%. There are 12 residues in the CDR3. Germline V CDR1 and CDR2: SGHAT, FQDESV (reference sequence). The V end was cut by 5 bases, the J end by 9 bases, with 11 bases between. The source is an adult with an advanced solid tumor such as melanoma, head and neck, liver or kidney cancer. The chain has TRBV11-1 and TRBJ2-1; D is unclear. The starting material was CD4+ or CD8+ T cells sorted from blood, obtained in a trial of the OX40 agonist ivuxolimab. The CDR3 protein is CASSQKRIEQFF. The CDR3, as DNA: TGTGCCAGCAGCCAGAAGCGTATTGAGCAGTTCTTC.